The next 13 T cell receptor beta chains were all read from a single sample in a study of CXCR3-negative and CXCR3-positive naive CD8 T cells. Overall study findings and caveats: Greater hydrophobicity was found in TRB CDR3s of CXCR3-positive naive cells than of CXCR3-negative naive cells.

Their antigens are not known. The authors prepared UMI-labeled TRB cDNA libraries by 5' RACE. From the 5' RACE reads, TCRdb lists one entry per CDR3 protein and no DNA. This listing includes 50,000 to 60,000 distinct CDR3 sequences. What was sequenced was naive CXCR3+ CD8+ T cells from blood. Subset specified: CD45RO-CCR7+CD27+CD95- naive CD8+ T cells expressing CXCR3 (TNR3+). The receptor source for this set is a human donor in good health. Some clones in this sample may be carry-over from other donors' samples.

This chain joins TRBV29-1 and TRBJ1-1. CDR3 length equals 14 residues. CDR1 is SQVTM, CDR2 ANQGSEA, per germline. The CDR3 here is CSVEDFQMNTEAFF.

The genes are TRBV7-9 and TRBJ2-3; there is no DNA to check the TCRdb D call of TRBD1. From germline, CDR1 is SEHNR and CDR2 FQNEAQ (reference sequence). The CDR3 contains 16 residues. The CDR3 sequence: CASSLVERGHGDTQYF.

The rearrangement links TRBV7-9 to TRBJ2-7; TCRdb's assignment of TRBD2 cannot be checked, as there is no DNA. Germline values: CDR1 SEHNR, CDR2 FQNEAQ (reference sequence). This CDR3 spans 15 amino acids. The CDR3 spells CASSYAGDPTYEQYF. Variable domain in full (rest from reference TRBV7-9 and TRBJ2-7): DTGVSQNPRHKITKRGQNVTFRCDPISEHNRLYWYRQTLGQGPEFLTYFQNEAQLEKSRLLSDRFSAERPKGSFSTLEIQRTEQGDSAMYLCASSYAGDPTYEQYFGPGTRLTVT.

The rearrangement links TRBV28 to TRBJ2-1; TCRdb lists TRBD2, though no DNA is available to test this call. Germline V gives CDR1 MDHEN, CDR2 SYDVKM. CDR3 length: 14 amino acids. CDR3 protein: CASSLTSGHSEQFF.

The CDR3 sequence is CASSDRDRDAGELFF. The chain joins TRBV27 to TRBJ2-2; TCRdb reports TRBD1, a call that lacks DNA to check it against. The CDR3 totals 15 residues. From germline, CDR1 is MNHEY and CDR2 SMNVEV (reference sequence).

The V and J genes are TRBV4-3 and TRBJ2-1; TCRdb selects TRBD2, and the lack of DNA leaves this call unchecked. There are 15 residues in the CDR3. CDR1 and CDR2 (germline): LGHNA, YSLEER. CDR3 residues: CASRSGLAGADEQFF.

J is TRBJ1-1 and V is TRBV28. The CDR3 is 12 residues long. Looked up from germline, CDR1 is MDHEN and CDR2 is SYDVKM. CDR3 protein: CASRTGNTEAFF. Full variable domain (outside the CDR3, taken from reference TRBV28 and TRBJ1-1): DVKVTQSSRYLVKRTGEKVFLECVQDMDHENMFWYRQDPGLGLRLIYFSYDVKMKEKGDIPEGYSVSREKKERFSLILESASTNQTSMYLCASRTGNTEAFFGQGTRLTVV.

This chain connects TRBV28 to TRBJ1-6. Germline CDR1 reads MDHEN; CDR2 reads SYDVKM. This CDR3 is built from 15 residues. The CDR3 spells CASSLLGLGNSPLHF.

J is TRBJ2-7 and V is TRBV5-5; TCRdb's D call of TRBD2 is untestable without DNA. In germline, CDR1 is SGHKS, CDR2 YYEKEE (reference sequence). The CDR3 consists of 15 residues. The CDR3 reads CASSFFVSPVYEQYF. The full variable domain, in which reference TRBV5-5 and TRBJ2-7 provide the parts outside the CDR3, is DAGVTQSPTHLIKTRGQQVTLRCSPISGHKSVSWYQQVLGQGPQFIFQYYEKEERGRGNFPDRFSARQFPNYSSELNVNALLLGDSALYLCASSFFVSPVYEQYFGPGTRLTVT.

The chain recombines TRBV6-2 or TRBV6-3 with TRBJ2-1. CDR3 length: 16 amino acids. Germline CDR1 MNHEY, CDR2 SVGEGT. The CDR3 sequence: CASSYVGGGSYNEQFF.

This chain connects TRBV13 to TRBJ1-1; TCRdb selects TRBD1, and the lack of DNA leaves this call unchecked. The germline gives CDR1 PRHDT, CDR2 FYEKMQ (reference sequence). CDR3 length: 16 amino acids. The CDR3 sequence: CASSFRGPTGNTEAFF.

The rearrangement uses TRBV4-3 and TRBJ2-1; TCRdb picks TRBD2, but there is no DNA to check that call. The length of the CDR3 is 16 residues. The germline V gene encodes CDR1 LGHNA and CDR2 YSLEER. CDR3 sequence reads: CASSQDSSGGKSEQFF.

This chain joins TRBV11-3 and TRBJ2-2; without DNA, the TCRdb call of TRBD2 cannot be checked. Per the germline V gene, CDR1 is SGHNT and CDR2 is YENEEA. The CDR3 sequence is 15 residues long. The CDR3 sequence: CASSFQRGGTGELFF. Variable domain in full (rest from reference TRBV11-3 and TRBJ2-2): EAGVVQSPRYKIIEKKQPVAFWCNPISGHNTLYWYLQNLGQGPELLIRYENEEAVDDSQLPKDRFSAERLKGVDSTLKIQPAELGDSAVYLCASSFQRGGTGELFFGEGSRLTVL.